Reported below is one T cell receptor beta chain. This record comes from a study of naive and memory T cell subsets. The library had UMIs added by 3' ligation of an oligonucleotide to TCR cDNA. Input was roughly 1 to 1000 ng of DNase-treated total RNA without cell sorting. V lost 1 base and J 0 bases, leaving 11 bases between the germline ends. The CDR3 is made up of 16 amino acids. Germline CDR1 is MNHEY and CDR2 is SVGAGI. Ligated cDNA underwent four rounds of PCR with nested alpha and beta constant region primers and SP2. A single record per CDR3 protein comes from TCRdb applying MiXCR to the 5' RACE reads. The sample gives about 62,000 distinct CDR3 sequences, under 10% of which show up once; 15% to 20% is in the top ten.

The clonotype comes from a female donor in good health. This chain links TRBV6-5 with TRBJ2-3, with D possibly TRBD1 on 6 matching bases. The CDR3 coding sequence is TGTGCCAGCAGTTACTGGTCAGGGGATAGCACAGATACGCAGTATTTT. It specifies CASSYWSGDSTDTQYF.